This is a list of T cell receptor beta chains from one sample in a study of shared clonotypes between healthy human individuals. The method was immunoSEQ multiplex PCR; TCRdb's version includes in-frame clones alone and lacks a portion of them. The sample yields more than 400,000 clones, around 96% seen once. Sequencing was done on a sample of naive CD4+ T cells sorted from blood. Receptors originate from a woman aged 25 to 39 in good health. The CDR3 runs from the conserved cysteine through the conserved F or W. D genes are given only for firm matches. Size tells how often a clone was seen (once, few, many) or the class of an expanded clone, and some rows leave it out.

clone_size	d_call	v_call	j_call	cdr3_aa	cdr3_nt
once	TRBD2	TRBV5-1	TRBJ2-1	CASSQLGTSGRTYNEQFF	TGCGCCAGCAGTCAACTCGGGACTAGCGGGAGAACCTACAATGAGCAGTTCTTC
-	TRBD1	TRBV19	TRBJ1-2	CASSPRRGDGYTF	TGTGCCAGTAGTCCACGCAGGGGGGACGGCTACACCTTC
-	TRBD2	TRBV5-1	TRBJ2-1	CASSNGTRSNEQFF	TGCGCCAGCAGCAACGGGACTAGATCCAATGAGCAGTTCTTC
-	-	TRBV19	TRBJ2-7	CASSISPQPYEQYF	TGTGCCAGTAGTATCTCTCCACAACCCTACGAGCAGTACTTC
few	-	TRBV27	TRBJ2-7	CASSLRESSYEQYF	TGTGCCAGCAGTTTACGCGAGAGTTCCTACGAGCAGTACTTC
-	-	TRBV29-1	TRBJ2-1	CSVVGTGYYNEQFF	TGCAGCGTTGTCGGTACAGGATACTACAATGAGCAGTTCTTC
-	TRBD1	TRBV6-1	TRBJ1-1	CAGTTGGTEAFF	TGTGCCGGAACAACAGGGGGCACTGAAGCTTTCTTT
-	-	TRBV27	TRBJ1-5	CASSPGTPYSNQPQHF	TGTGCCAGCAGTCCCGGGACACCTTATAGCAATCAGCCCCAGCATTTT
-	TRBD2	TRBV6-6	TRBJ2-1	CASSSKLAGGNEQFF	TGTGCCAGCAGTTCCAAACTAGCGGGGGGTAATGAGCAGTTCTTC
once	-	TRBV6-6	TRBJ2-7	CASSYGNDEQYF	TGTGCCAGCAGTTACGGGAACGACGAGCAGTACTTC
-	TRBD1	TRBV30	TRBJ2-7	CAWRRQGGSYEQYF	TGTGCCTGGAGAAGACAGGGTGGGTCCTACGAGCAGTACTTC
-	-	TRBV28	TRBJ1-2	CASSPADYGYTF	TGTGCCAGCAGCCCCGCAGACTATGGCTACACCTTC
-	TRBD2	TRBV13	TRBJ2-1	CASSQVLGLAGEGLKGYNEQFF	TGTGCCAGCAGCCAAGTCCTGGGACTAGCGGGAGAGGGGCTAAAGGGATACAATGAGCAGTTCTTC
-	TRBD1	TRBV6-5	TRBJ2-3	CASSYLGQSTDTQYF	TGTGCCAGCAGTTACTTGGGACAGAGCACAGATACGCAGTATTTT
-	TRBD2	TRBV28	TRBJ2-7	CASSPRGDEQYF	TGTGCCAGCAGCCCTCGGGGGGACGAGCAGTACTTC
-	-	TRBV2	TRBJ1-2	CASNRGVQGLNYGYTF	TGTGCCAGTAATCGGGGTGTTCAGGGGCTGAACTATGGCTACACCTTC
-	-	TRBV5-1	TRBJ2-7	CASSLSLAAYEQYF	TGCGCCAGCAGCTTGAGCCTAGCCGCGTACGAGCAGTACTTC
-	-	TRBV11-2	TRBJ1-5	CASSLAGHQPQHF	TGTGCCAGCAGCTTGGCAGGGCATCAGCCCCAGCATTTT
-	-	TRBV6-5	TRBJ2-5	CASSYLGGAQETQYF	TGTGCCAGCAGTTATCTCGGAGGCGCCCAAGAGACCCAGTACTTC
-	TRBD1	TRBV11-3	TRBJ2-7	CASSFDRAYEQYF	TGTGCCAGCAGCTTTGACAGGGCCTACGAGCAGTACTTC
-	TRBD2	TRBV7-9	TRBJ2-3	CASGGGTDTQYF	TGTGCCAGCGGGGGGGGCACAGATACGCAGTATTTT
-	-	TRBV15	TRBJ1-1	CATSRMSLFEAFF	TGTGCCACCAGCAGAATGAGCCTTTTTGAAGCTTTCTTT
-	-	TRBV6-1	TRBJ2-5	CASSEPSSYQETQYF	TGTGCCAGCAGTGAACCTTCTTCGTACCAAGAGACCCAGTACTTC
once	-	TRBV18	TRBJ1-1	CASSPSENTEAFF	TGTGCCAGCTCACCATCGGAGAACACTGAAGCTTTCTTT
-	TRBD2	TRBV7-6	TRBJ2-3	CASSLEPGGNSDTQYF	TGTGCCAGCAGCTTAGAGCCGGGAGGGAACTCAGATACGCAGTATTTT
once	TRBD2	TRBV5-1	TRBJ2-1	CASSPLAGGYNEQFF	TGCGCCAGCTCTCCCCTAGCGGGAGGCTACAATGAGCAGTTCTTC
-	-	TRBV6-1	TRBJ2-7	CASISGTYEQYF	TGTGCCAGCATATCTGGGACCTACGAGCAGTACTTC
-	TRBD2	TRBV9	TRBJ2-3	CASSVEGVSGSRDTQYF	TGTGCCAGCAGCGTAGAAGGGGTCAGCGGGAGTCGGGATACGCAGTATTTT
-	TRBD1	TRBV28	TRBJ1-1	CASSLGTGGEAFF	TGTGCCAGCAGTTTAGGTACAGGGGGTGAAGCTTTCTTT
-	-	TRBV9	TRBJ1-2	CASSHPLRGPGYTF	TGTGCCAGCAGCCACCCTCTCCGGGGGCCCGGCTACACCTTC
-	-	TRBV5-5	TRBJ2-3	CASSPGWRISTDTQYF	TGTGCCAGCAGCCCGGGGTGGCGGATTAGCACAGATACGCAGTATTTT
-	-	TRBV18	TRBJ2-1	CASSLDSNEQFF	TGTGCCAGCTCACTAGACAGTAATGAGCAGTTCTTC
-	TRBD2	TRBV2	TRBJ2-3	CASSRGLAGFRDTQYF	TGTGCCAGCAGTCGAGGACTAGCGGGTTTTAGAGATACGCAGTATTTT
few	-	TRBV18	TRBJ2-2	CASSPSEGYTGELFF	TGTGCCAGCTCACCCTCTGAGGGATACACCGGGGAGCTGTTTTTT
-	TRBD1	TRBV15	TRBJ1-6	CATSRTHTGGSYNSPLHF	TGTGCCACCAGCAGAACTCACACAGGGGGCTCCTATAATTCACCCCTCCACTTT
-	TRBD2	TRBV4-2	TRBJ2-5	CASSQGLGAWAQYF	TGTGCCAGCAGCCAGGGACTAGGCGCGTGGGCCCAGTACTTC
-	TRBD2	TRBV9	TRBJ2-1	CASSPRTSGGTQFF	TGTGCCAGCAGCCCCCGGACTAGCGGGGGGACGCAGTTCTTC
-	TRBD2	TRBV11-2	TRBJ2-3	CASSPTSGNTDTQYF	TGTGCCAGCAGCCCGACTAGCGGGAACACAGATACGCAGTATTTT
-	-	TRBV27	TRBJ1-5	CASSFWGGGRHNQPQHF	TGTGCCAGCAGTTTTTGGGGGGGTGGGAGACACAATCAGCCCCAGCATTTT
-	TRBD2	TRBV4-1	TRBJ2-3	CASSQGRGLAGNTDTQYF	TGCGCCAGCAGCCAAGGCCGAGGACTAGCGGGAAACACAGATACGCAGTATTTT
-	TRBD2	TRBV28	TRBJ2-1	CASSLAGGIDEQFF	TGTGCCAGCAGTTTAGCGGGAGGTATCGATGAGCAGTTCTTC
-	-	TRBV28	TRBJ2-7	CASSPSGGSQSSYEQYF	TGTGCCAGCAGCCCCAGTGGTGGTAGCCAAAGCTCCTACGAGCAGTACTTC
-	-	TRBV2	TRBJ1-6	CASSGDRLNSPLHF	TGTGCCAGCAGTGGTGACAGGCTGAATTCACCCCTCCACTTT
-	-	TRBV7-3	TRBJ2-2	CASSRQAGTGELFF	TGTGCCAGCAGCCGTCAGGCCGGGACCGGGGAGCTGTTTTTT
-	TRBD1	TRBV9	TRBJ1-2	CASSDGQGWYGYTF	TGTGCCAGCAGCGATGGACAGGGGTGGTATGGCTACACCTTC
-	-	TRBV30	TRBJ2-5	CAWREPLAQYF	TGTGCCTGGAGGGAGCCTTTGGCCCAGTACTTC
-	TRBD2	TRBV7-2	TRBJ2-5	CASSPRLAGAAGTQYF	TGTGCCAGCAGCCCTCGACTAGCGGGGGCGGCGGGGACCCAGTACTTC
-	TRBD1	TRBV28	TRBJ1-2	CASCYGQAYYGYTF	TGTGCCAGCTGCTACGGACAGGCATATTATGGCTACACCTTC
-	-	TRBV27	TRBJ2-1	CASSRPGTQQFF	TGTGCCAGCAGTCGGCCCGGGACTCAGCAGTTCTTC